The 4 T cell receptor beta chains listed next were all sequenced from one sample in a study of blood T cell repertoires in COVID-19. Repertoires were generated with immunoSEQ multiplex PCR, while TCRdb's copy carries only in-frame clones and drops some. The sample has 250,000 to 350,000 clones, roughly 88% seen once; the top ten hold 2.9%. Material for sequencing was peripheral blood. Receptors were obtained from a woman in her twenties or thirties with COVID-19, enrolled during active disease.

This clone was detected once. This sample includes further DNA sequences coding for the same CDR3. The chain couples TRBV10-3 to TRBJ1-2; 8 bases match TRBD1. After removal of 2 bases from V and 11 bases from J, the junction contained 10 bases not matched to a gene. The V gene's germline CDR1 is ENHRY and CDR2 SYGVKD. This CDR3 has 14 amino acids. CDR3 nucleotide sequence: TGTGCCATCAGTGAGGGGCAGGGGGCTAGTGGATACACCTTC. Translating gives CAISEGQGASGYTF.

J is TRBJ2-1 and V is TRBV19; 10 bases match TRBD1. The CDR3 runs 15 residues. Germline V gene sequence: CDR1 LNHDA, CDR2 SQIVND (reference sequence). The V gene end was trimmed by 9 bases and the J gene end by 0 bases; junction bases not matched to a gene: 5. CDR3 region: CASRQGASSYNEQFF. The CDR3 DNA is TGTGCCAGCAGACAGGGGGCGAGCTCCTACAATGAGCAGTTCTTC.

Remarks on this clone: Other DNA sequences of this sample code for an identical CDR3. This chain joins TRBV9 and TRBJ2-2; no clear D gene. The CDR3 is made up of 14 amino acids. Germline values: CDR1 SGDLS, CDR2 YYNGEE. Trimming pared 2 bases from V and 0 bases from J, leaving 5 bases between. In DNA form, the CDR3 reads TGTGCCAGCAGCGTTACTACGAACACCGGGGAGCTGTTTTTT. Translating gives CASSVTTNTGELFF.

The CDR3 DNA reads as TGTGCCAGCTCACCGAGAATTGAACAGATCATCTATGGCTACACCTTC. As protein: CASSPRIEQIIYGYTF. J is TRBJ1-2 and V is TRBV18, with D unresolved. This CDR3 spans 16 amino acids. Trimming pared 3 bases from V and 4 bases from J, leaving 18 bases between. CDR1 is KGHSH, CDR2 LQKENI, per germline. The entire variable domain, with the rest obtained from reference TRBV18 and TRBJ1-2, is as follows: NAGVMQNPRHLVRRRGQEARLRCSPMKGHSHVYWYRQLPEEGLKFMVYLQKENIIDESGMPKERFSAEFPKEGPSILRIQQVVRGDSAAYFCASSPRIEQIIYGYTFGSGTRLTVV.